Presented here are 29 T cell receptor beta chains from one specimen sequenced in a study of OX40 agonist ivuxolimab in advanced cancers. Produced via immunoSEQ multiplex PCR; TCRdb's table is partial and in-frame only. Among several thousand clones listed, 90% were seen once. The sequences come from CD4+ or CD8+ T cells sorted from blood, collected in a trial of the OX40 agonist ivuxolimab. These receptors came from an adult with an advanced solid tumor such as melanoma, head and neck, liver or kidney cancer.

This chain connects TRBV25-1 to TRBJ1-4; 8 nucleotides match TRBD1. Germline V gene sequence: CDR1 MGHDK, CDR2 SYGVNS. The CDR3 runs 14 residues. V was clipped by 8 bases and J by 6 bases; unmatched bases: 8. The CDR3 DNA reads TGTGCCAGCGGAAAACAGGGGGGGGATGAAAAACTGTTTTTT. Amino acids: CASGKQGGDEKLFF.

The rearrangement uses TRBV10-3 and TRBJ1-4; no clear D gene. Trimming pared 0 bases from V and 7 bases from J, leaving 12 bases between. The V gene's germline CDR1 is ENHRY and CDR2 SYGVKD. The CDR3 extends over 15 amino acids. In DNA, the CDR3 is TGTGCCATCAGTGAGTCTTCTACCTCGGGTGAAAAACTGTTTTTT. Residues: CAISESSTSGEKLFF.

Here the CDR3 DNA reads TGCGCCAGCAGCTTGGACGGGATTGGAGATACGCAGTATTTT. This sequence encodes CASSLDGIGDTQYF. The chain couples TRBV5-1 to TRBJ2-3; perhaps TRBD2 as D (5 bases). CDR1 SGHRS and CDR2 YFSETQ come from the germline V gene. The CDR3 has 14 amino acids. The V and J ends lost 0 bases and 5 bases respectively, with 10 bases between them.

This clone showed up just a few times. V and J are TRBV10-3 and TRBJ2-7, with D possibly TRBD2 on 5 matching bases. The CDR3 runs 13 residues. The germline CDR1 and CDR2 sequences are ENHRY and SYGVKD. V was shortened by 0 bases and J by 5 bases, with 8 bases between the two germline ends. CDR3 nucleotide sequence: TGTGCCATCAGTGAGTCGACTATCCACGAGCAGTACTTC. As protein: CAISESTIHEQYF.

The J gene is TRBJ2-5, the V gene TRBV14, with D perhaps matching TRBD1 (5 bases). Germline V gene data show CDR1 as SGHDN and CDR2 as FVKESK. This CDR3 is 17 amino acids long. V shed 0 bases and J shed 5 bases, with 19 bases lying between them. In DNA form, the CDR3 reads TGTGCCAGCAGCCAAGAGGGAACAGGACGGTGGGGTGAGACCCAGTACTTC. Its protein product is CASSQEGTGRWGETQYF.

The gene calls are TRBV29-1 and TRBJ1-1; 8 nucleotides match TRBD1. The CDR3 sequence is 14 residues long. V lost 5 bases, J lost 1 base, and 6 bases stayed unmatched. Per germline, CDR1 SQVTM and CDR2 ANQGSEA. The CDR3 region is CSVLDRGGNTEAFF. CDR3 DNA sequence: TGCAGCGTTCTAGACAGGGGAGGGAACACTGAAGCTTTCTTT. Combining the CDR3 with reference TRBV29-1 and TRBJ1-1 gives the whole variable domain SAVISQKPSRDICQRGTSLTIQCQVDSQVTMMFWYRQQPGQSLTLIATANQGSEATYESGFVIDKFPISRPNLTFSTLTVSNMSPEDSSIYLCSVLDRGGNTEAFFGQGTRLTVV.

This rearrangement joins TRBV9 to TRBJ2-1, with 10 bases matching TRBD2. Losses at the gene ends were 6 bases for V and 5 bases for J; bases not matched to a gene: 5. The germline V gene has CDR1 SGDLS and CDR2 YYNGEE. CDR3 length equals 14 residues. The CDR3, as DNA: TGTGCCAGCACCCCTAGCGGGGGAAACAATGAGCAGTTCTTC. Encoded protein: CASTPSGGNNEQFF.

The chain has TRBV25-1 and TRBJ2-1; unclear D gene. Trimming stripped 2 bases from V and 9 bases from J, with 11 bases between. The CDR3 extends over 13 amino acids. CDR1 and CDR2 from the germline V gene are MGHDK and SYGVNS. The CDR3 DNA is TGTGCCAGCAGTGAACCCCAGATCCCTGAGCAGTTCTTC. Encoded protein: CASSEPQIPEQFF.

V gene TRBV23-1 combines with J gene TRBJ2-7; D is possibly TRBD1 or TRBD2 (5 bases each). TRBV23-1 is an open reading frame whose function is uncertain. The CDR3 has 12 residues. V lost 3 bases, J lost 6 bases, and 9 bases lay in between. This chain's CDR3 is CASSQPRGEQYF. The CDR3 DNA reads TGCGCCAGCAGTCAGCCGAGGGGCGAGCAGTACTTC.

The V gene is TRBV6-5, the J gene TRBJ1-4; no clear D gene. V shed 5 bases and J shed 8 bases, with 15 bases lying between them. The CDR3 has 14 amino acids. Germline assignment: CDR1 MNHEY and CDR2 SVGAGI. The CDR3, as DNA: TGTGCCAGCAGTCCCAGGTTGGGAGGGGAAAAACTGTTTTTT. Amino acids: CASSPRLGGEKLFF.

This clone was seen a single time. The chain links TRBV7-9 to TRBJ1-1; D call uncertain. V was cut by 5 bases and J by 11 bases, with 15 bases left in between. The germline gives CDR1 SEHNR, CDR2 FQNEAQ (reference sequence). The CDR3 extends over 12 amino acids. The DNA for the CDR3 is TGTGCCAGCAGCCCTAGGAGCCTCGTTGCTTTCTTT. As protein: CASSPRSLVAFF. Based on the CDR3 plus reference TRBV7-9 and TRBJ1-1, the full variable domain is DTGVSQNPRHKITKRGQNVTFRCDPISEHNRLYWYRQTLGQGPEFLTYFQNEAQLEKSRLLSDRFSAERPKGSFSTLEIQRTEQGDSAMYLCASSPRSLVAFFGQGTRLTVV.

The chain employs TRBV5-4 and TRBJ2-5; 9 bases match TRBD2. This CDR3 region has 16 residues. V trimming: 4 bases; J trimming: 4 bases; junction bases outside the gene matches: 11. Germline V lookup: CDR1 SGHNT, CDR2 YYREEE (reference sequence). CDR3: CASSPGIAGVGETQYF. The CDR3 nucleotides are TGTGCCAGCAGCCCCGGAATAGCGGGAGTAGGAGAGACCCAGTACTTC.

The chain joins TRBV5-5 to TRBJ2-1; 10 nucleotides align to TRBD2. The CDR3 loop spans 14 amino acids. J was trimmed by 4 bases and V by 4 bases; bases with no gene match: 2. Germline CDR1 SGHKS, CDR2 YYEKEE (reference sequence). The CDR3 region has the DNA TGTGCCAGCAGCCAGACTAGCGGGTACAATGAGCAGTTCTTC. It is translated as CASSQTSGYNEQFF.

The CDR3 bases are TGTGCCAGCAGTGAATATCGACTAGCGGGAGCCCGGGTCCCATACTTC. Protein sequence: CASSEYRLAGARVPYF. The chain uses TRBV2 and TRBJ2-7; 12 positions agree with TRBD2. V dropped 2 bases and J dropped 13; count of bases not matched to a gene: 15. There are 16 residues in the CDR3. The germline gives CDR1 SNHLY, CDR2 FYNNEI.

The V gene is TRBV6-6, the J gene TRBJ2-3; D may be TRBD1 or TRBD2 (6 bases each). This CDR3 spans 15 amino acids. The germline V gene has CDR1 MNHNY and CDR2 SVGAGI (reference sequence). V was shortened by 0 bases and J by 7 bases, with 14 bases between the two germline ends. CDR3 sequence reads: CASSYSGGQGYTQYF. The DNA for the CDR3 is TGTGCCAGCAGTTACTCGGGGGGCCAGGGATATACGCAGTATTTT.

The rearrangement joins TRBV11-2 to TRBJ1-1, with unresolved D. The CDR3 extends over 13 amino acids. CDR1 SGHAT and CDR2 FQNNGV come from the germline V gene. V was cut by 3 bases and J by 3 bases, with 8 bases left in between. The CDR3 sequence is CASSFTQDTEAFF. The CDR3 DNA follows: TGTGCCAGCAGCTTTACCCAGGACACTGAAGCTTTCTTT.

This clone was counted a single time. The chain is built from TRBV7-6 and TRBJ1-3, with D perhaps TRBD1 (5 bases). Germline values: CDR1 SGHVS, CDR2 FNYEAQ. The V and J ends lost 4 bases and 2 bases respectively, with 15 bases between them. CDR3 size: 16 residues. Written as DNA, the CDR3 is TGTGCCAGCAGCTCGGAGCCGGGGGGGGCTGGAAACACCATATATTTT. Its translation: CASSSEPGGAGNTIYF. The whole variable domain, remainder taken from reference TRBV7-6 and TRBJ1-3, is GAGVSQSPRYKVTKRGQDVALRCDPISGHVSLYWYRQALGQGPEFLTYFNYEAQQDKSGLPNDRFSAERPEGSISTLTIQRTEQRDSAMYRCASSSEPGGAGNTIYFGEGSWLTVV.

The chain has TRBV18 and TRBJ1-1; no firm D call. The CDR3 is 13 residues long. V was shortened by 3 bases and J by 1 base, with 6 bases between the two germline ends. Germline V gene data show CDR1 as KGHSH and CDR2 as LQKENI. The CDR3 coding sequence is TGTGCCAGCTCACCTAGCCAGAACACTGAAGCTTTCTTT. Translation: CASSPSQNTEAFF.

The rearrangement uses TRBV2 and TRBJ1-6; D is possibly TRBD1 (5 bases). The CDR3 spans 15 residues. The V end lost 9 bases, the J end lost 1 base, and 13 bases lay between the germline ends. The germline V gene has CDR1 SNHLY and CDR2 FYNNEI. The chain's CDR3 is CARGTIGSYNSPLHF. Here the CDR3 DNA reads TGTGCCAGAGGGACTATAGGATCCTATAATTCACCCCTCCACTTT.

The J gene is TRBJ2-1, the V gene TRBV5-1, with D uncertain. The germline V gene has CDR1 SGHRS and CDR2 YFSETQ. The germline V and J ends were trimmed by 5 bases and 0 bases, with 3 bases remaining between them. The CDR3 has 12 amino acids. Here the CDR3 DNA reads TGCGCCAGCAGGAGCTCCTACAATGAGCAGTTCTTC. Amino acids: CASRSSYNEQFF.

This clone was seen just once. The chain uses TRBV16 and TRBJ2-1; D gene unclear. The ends were cut back, 0 bases at V and 6 bases at J, with 9 bases in the middle. CDR3 length: 14 residues. CDR1 and CDR2 (germline): KGHSY, FQNENV. CDR3 sequence reads: CASSQSVQANEQFF. CDR3 nucleotides: TGTGCCAGCAGCCAATCGGTCCAGGCCAATGAGCAGTTCTTC.

This chain joins TRBV2 and TRBJ2-5, with TRBD1 matching over 8 bases. This CDR3 has 12 residues. Germline-derived CDR1 and CDR2 are SNHLY and FYNNEI. The V segment lost 7 bases and the J segment 5 bases; nucleotides outside the gene matches: 3. This CDR3 is CASTGTGETQYF. In DNA, the CDR3 is TGTGCCAGCACAGGGACAGGCGAGACCCAGTACTTC.

V and J are TRBV9 and TRBJ2-5, with D possibly being TRBD1 (6 bases). The CDR3 runs 12 residues. Trimming shortened V by 0 bases and J by 11 bases, and 11 bases separated the two germline ends. The V gene's germline CDR1 is SGDLS and CDR2 YYNGEE. CDR3 sequence: CASSVEGDEQYF. Written as DNA, the CDR3 is TGTGCCAGCAGCGTAGAGGGGGATGAGCAGTACTTC.

Here the CDR3 reads CASSLLLAGGNEQFF. DNA of the CDR3: TGCGCCAGCAGCTTGCTCTTAGCGGGGGGAAATGAGCAGTTCTTC. The chain recombines TRBV5-1 with TRBJ2-1, with 10 positions matching TRBD2. Germline lookup yields CDR1 SGHRS and CDR2 YFSETQ. The CDR3 is made up of 15 amino acids. The junction had 5 bases not matched to a gene; V was cut back by 1 base and J by 7 bases.

V usage is TRBV27 and J usage is TRBJ2-7; TRBD1 aligns across 9 bases. J lost 3 bases, V lost 5 bases, and 11 bases had no gene match. Germline V lookup: CDR1 MNHEY, CDR2 SMNVEV (reference sequence). This CDR3 has 16 amino acids. CDR3 amino acids: CASSPQQGAIRYEQYF. The CDR3 DNA reads as TGTGCCAGCAGTCCCCAACAGGGGGCGATTCGCTACGAGCAGTACTTC.

This chain links TRBV11-2 with TRBJ2-1; 12 bases agree with TRBD2. The CDR3 runs to 15 residues. Per germline, CDR1 SGHAT and CDR2 FQNNGV. V was clipped by 6 bases and J by 1 base; unmatched bases: 1. The CDR3 DNA follows: TGTGCCAGCAGTCTAGCGGGAGGGTCCTACAATGAGCAGTTCTTC. Translating gives CASSLAGGSYNEQFF. Complete variable domain (other parts from reference TRBV11-2 and TRBJ2-1): EAGVAQSPRYKIIEKRQSVAFWCNPISGHATLYWYQQILGQGPKLLIQFQNNGVVDDSQLPKDRFSAERLKGVDSTLKIQPAKLEDSAVYLCASSLAGGSYNEQFFGPGTRLTVL.

V usage is TRBV5-6 and J usage is TRBJ2-1; weak D call: TRBD2 (7 bases). CDR1 and CDR2 from the germline V gene are SGHDT and YYEEEE. V lost 2 bases and J 5 bases, leaving 14 bases between the germline ends. The CDR3 is made up of 15 amino acids. The CDR3 DNA reads as TGTGCCAGCAGCTTCAGGGGAGGGCCGAACAATGAGCAGTTCTTC. Protein product: CASSFRGGPNNEQFF.

V gene TRBV9 combines with J gene TRBJ2-3; D uncertain. CDR3 length equals 14 residues. Trimming stripped 0 bases from V and 6 bases from J, with 11 bases between. CDR1 SGDLS and CDR2 YYNGEE come from the germline V gene. DNA for the CDR3: TGTGCCAGCAGCGTAGAGGGTAGCTGGGATACGCAGTATTTT. Its protein product is CASSVEGSWDTQYF.

The V gene is TRBV7-2, the J gene TRBJ1-3; no clear D gene. Between the trimmed V and J ends, which lost 5 bases and 0 bases, there was a span of 14 bases. The CDR3 is made up of 16 amino acids. CDR1 and CDR2 from the germline V gene are SGHTA and FQGNSA. The CDR3 DNA reads as TGTGCCAGCAGCCCCAATTATGTCAGCTCTGGAAACACCATATATTTT. It specifies CASSPNYVSSGNTIYF.